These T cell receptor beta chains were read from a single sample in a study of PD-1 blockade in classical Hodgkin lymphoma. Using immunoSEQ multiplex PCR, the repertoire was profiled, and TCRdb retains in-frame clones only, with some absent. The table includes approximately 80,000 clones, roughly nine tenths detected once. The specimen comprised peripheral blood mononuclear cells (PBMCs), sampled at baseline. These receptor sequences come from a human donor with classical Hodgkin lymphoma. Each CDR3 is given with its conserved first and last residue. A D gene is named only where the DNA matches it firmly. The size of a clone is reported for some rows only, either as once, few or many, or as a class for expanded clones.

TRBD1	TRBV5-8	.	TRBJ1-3	CASSLPGQGMDTIYF	TGTGCCAGCAGCCTCCCGGGACAGGGGATGGACACCATATATTTT
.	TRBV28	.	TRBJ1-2	CASSQPKWAGKSYTF	TGTGCCAGCAGCCAGCCTAAGTGGGCCGGTAAGAGCTACACCTTC
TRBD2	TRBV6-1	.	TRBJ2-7	CASRYGLAGAYEQYF	TGTGCCAGCAGATATGGACTAGCGGGAGCCTACGAGCAGTACTTC
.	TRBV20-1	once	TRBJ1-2	CSARDQGGTTF	TGCAGTGCTAGAGATCAGGGAGGTACGACTTTC
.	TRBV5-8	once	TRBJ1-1	CASSLRQAGPEAFF	TGTGCCAGCAGCTTGAGACAGGCCGGACCCGAAGCTTTCTTT
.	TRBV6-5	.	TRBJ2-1	CASSYSGRANEQFF	TGTGCCAGCAGTTACTCGGGTCGGGCCAATGAGCAGTTCTTC
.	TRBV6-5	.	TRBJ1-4	CASSYSTRPREKLFF	TGTGCCAGCAGTTACTCGACTCGGCCGAGAGAAAAACTGTTTTTT
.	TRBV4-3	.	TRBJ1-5	CASSHSTGGGQPQHF	TGCGCCAGCAGCCATTCGACAGGAGGGGGTCAGCCCCAGCATTTT
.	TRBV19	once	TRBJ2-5	CASSIGRGSYQETQYF	TGTGCCAGTAGTATAGGTAGAGGGTCGTACCAAGAGACCCAGTACTTC
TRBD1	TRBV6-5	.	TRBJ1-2	CASSSDRGRDGYTF	TGTGCCAGCAGTTCGGACAGGGGGCGGGATGGCTACACCTTC
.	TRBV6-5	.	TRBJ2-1	CASSYSGQLRYNEQFF	TGTGCCAGCAGTTACTCGGGGCAGCTGAGATACAATGAGCAGTTCTTC
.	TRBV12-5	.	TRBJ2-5	CASQVSSRIETQYF	TGTGCTAGTCAAGTCAGCTCAAGGATCGAGACCCAGTACTTC
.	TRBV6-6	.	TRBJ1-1	CASSNTGGQNTEAFF	TGTGCCAGCAGTAATACGGGCGGACAGAACACTGAAGCTTTCTTT
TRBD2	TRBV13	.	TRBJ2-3	CASSLGLARSDTQYF	TGTGCCAGCAGCTTGGGACTAGCGAGATCAGATACGCAGTATTTT
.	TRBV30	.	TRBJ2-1	CAWSADAGEQFF	TGTGCCTGGAGTGCGGACGCGGGTGAGCAGTTCTTC
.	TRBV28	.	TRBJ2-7	CASSKRNPYEQYF	TGTGCCAGCAGTAAACGGAACCCCTACGAGCAGTACTTC
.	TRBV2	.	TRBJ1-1	CADRGSLNTEAFF	TGTGCCGATAGGGGGAGTTTGAACACTGAAGCTTTCTTT
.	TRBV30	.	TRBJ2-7	CAWTDTYEQYF	TGTGCCTGGACTGACACCTACGAGCAGTACTTC
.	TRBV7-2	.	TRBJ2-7	CASSLAGTLREQYF	TGTGCCAGCAGCTTGGCGGGTACCCTCCGCGAGCAGTACTTC
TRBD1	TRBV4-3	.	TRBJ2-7	CASSRDRGYEQYF	TGCGCCAGCAGTCGGGACAGGGGATACGAGCAGTACTTC
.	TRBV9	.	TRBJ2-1	CASSPHEGSYNEQFF	TGTGCCAGCAGCCCCCACGAGGGCTCCTACAATGAGCAGTTCTTC
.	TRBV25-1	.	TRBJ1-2	CASSVGGHYGYTF	TGTGCCAGCAGTGTGGGGGGGCACTATGGCTACACCTTC
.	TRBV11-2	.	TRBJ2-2	CASSRLGGPDTGELFF	TGTGCCAGCAGCCGGCTCGGAGGGCCGGACACCGGGGAGCTGTTTTTT
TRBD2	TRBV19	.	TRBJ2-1	CASSRWTSGGYNEQFF	TGTGCCAGTAGTCGCTGGACTAGCGGGGGATACAATGAGCAGTTCTTC
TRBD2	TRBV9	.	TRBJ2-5	CASSGDYQGRETQYF	TGTGCCAGCAGCGGGGACTATCAGGGTAGGGAGACCCAGTACTTC
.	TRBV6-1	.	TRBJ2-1	CASNIGEDKAQFF	TGTGCCAGCAACATAGGGGAGGACAAAGCGCAGTTCTTC
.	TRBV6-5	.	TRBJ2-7	CASSYSTAGSSYKQYF	TGTGCCAGCAGTTACTCCACGGCAGGGAGCTCCTACAAGCAGTACTTC
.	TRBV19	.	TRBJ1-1	CASSIMDRSINMNTEAFF	TGTGCCAGTAGTATAATGGACCGGAGCATTAACATGAACACTGAAGCTTTCTTT
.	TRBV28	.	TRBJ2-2	CASSFLRTGELFF	TGTGCCAGCAGTTTCCTAAGGACCGGGGAGCTGTTTTTT
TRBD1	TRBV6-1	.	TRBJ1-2	CASSEARGAVYGYTF	TGTGCCAGCAGTGAAGCCAGGGGGGCCGTCTATGGCTACACCTTC
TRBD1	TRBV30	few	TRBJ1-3	CAGQGLSGNTIYF	TGTGCCGGACAGGGCCTCTCTGGAAACACCATATATTTT
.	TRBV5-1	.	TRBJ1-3	CASGGEVGNTIYF	TGCGCCAGCGGGGGTGAGGTGGGAAACACCATATATTTT
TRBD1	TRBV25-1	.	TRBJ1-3	CASRGTGEGRAIYF	TGTGCCAGTCGAGGGACAGGGGAGGGGCGGGCCATATATTTT
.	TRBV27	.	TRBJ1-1	CASSLSIGVTEAFF	TGTGCCAGCAGTTTGTCCATTGGGGTCACTGAAGCTTTCTTT
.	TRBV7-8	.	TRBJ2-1	CASSYGTWNEQFF	TGTGCCAGCAGCTACGGGACCTGGAATGAGCAGTTCTTC
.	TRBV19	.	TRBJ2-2	CASKWSTGELFF	TGTGCCAGTAAATGGAGCACCGGGGAGCTGTTTTTT
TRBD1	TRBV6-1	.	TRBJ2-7	CASSEAPEGAFPYEQYF	TGTGCCAGCAGTGAAGCCCCCGAGGGGGCGTTCCCCTACGAGCAGTACTTC
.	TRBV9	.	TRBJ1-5	CASSAGRSNQPQHF	TGTGCCAGCAGCGCAGGACGGAGCAATCAGCCCCAGCATTTT
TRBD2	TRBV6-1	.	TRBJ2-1	CASSYRGRAPFF	TGTGCCAGCAGTTATCGCGGGAGGGCCCCGTTCTTC
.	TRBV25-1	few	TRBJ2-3	CASFGTVGGRVTDTQYF	TGTGCCAGCTTCGGGACAGTTGGCGGGAGAGTCACAGATACGCAGTATTTT
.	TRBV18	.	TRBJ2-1	CASSPAGSSYNEQFF	TGTGCCAGCTCACCCGCCGGAAGCTCCTACAATGAGCAGTTCTTC
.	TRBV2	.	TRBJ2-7	CASRTGSSSYEQYF	TGTGCCAGCAGAACCGGGAGCAGCTCCTACGAGCAGTACTTC
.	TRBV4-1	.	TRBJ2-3	CASTETDSSDTQYF	TGCGCCAGCACAGAAACGGACTCCTCAGATACGCAGTATTTT
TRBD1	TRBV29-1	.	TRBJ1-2	CSVDRGYGYTF	TGCAGCGTAGACAGGGGCTATGGCTACACCTTC
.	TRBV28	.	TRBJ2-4	CASSVRRDTRKNIQYF	TGTGCCAGCAGTGTACGACGGGACACTCGAAAAAACATTCAGTACTTC
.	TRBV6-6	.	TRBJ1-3	CASKRTENTIYF	TGTGCCAGCAAAAGGACGGAAAACACCATATATTTT
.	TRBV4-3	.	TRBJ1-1	CASSQGHREEAFF	TGCGCCAGCAGCCAAGGCCACAGGGAGGAAGCTTTCTTT
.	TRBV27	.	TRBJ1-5	CASSLVGYSNQPQHF	TGTGCCAGCAGTTTGGTTGGTTATAGCAATCAGCCCCAGCATTTT
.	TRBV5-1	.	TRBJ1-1	CASSLSEGGMNTEAFF	TGCGCCAGCAGCTTGTCAGAGGGGGGGATGAACACTGAAGCTTTCTTT
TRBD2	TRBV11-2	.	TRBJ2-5	CASSSRLAGGSKTQYF	TGTGCCAGCAGCTCCCGACTAGCGGGAGGCTCAAAGACCCAGTACTTC
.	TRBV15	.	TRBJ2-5	CATSRDPSSQETQYF	TGTGCCACCAGCAGAGATCCTAGTTCCCAAGAGACCCAGTACTTC
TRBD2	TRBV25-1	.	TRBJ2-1	CASSRGGLVYNEQFF	TGTGCCAGCAGTCGCGGGGGTCTCGTTTACAATGAGCAGTTCTTC
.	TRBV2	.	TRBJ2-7	CASSETSNFYEQYF	TGTGCCAGCAGTGAGACTTCGAACTTCTACGAGCAGTACTTC
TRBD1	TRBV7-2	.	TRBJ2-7	CASSFWTGNYEQYF	TGTGCCAGCAGCTTCTGGACAGGGAACTACGAGCAGTACTTC
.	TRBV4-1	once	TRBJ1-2	CASSQDGIYGYTF	TGCGCCAGCAGCCAAGATGGGATCTATGGCTACACCTTC
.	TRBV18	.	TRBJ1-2	CASSPPRKFPYGYTF	TGTGCCAGCTCACCACCGCGGAAGTTTCCCTATGGCTACACCTTC
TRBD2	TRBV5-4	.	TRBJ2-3	CASSLALAGGDTQYF	TGTGCCAGCAGCTTGGCACTAGCGGGAGGGGATACGCAGTATTTT
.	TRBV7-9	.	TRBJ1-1	CASSRRGGDTEAFF	TGTGCCAGCAGCCGGCGGGGCGGAGACACTGAAGCTTTCTTT
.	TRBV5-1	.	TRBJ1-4	CASSGQGEGNEKLFF	TGCGCCAGCAGCGGGCAGGGAGAAGGTAATGAAAAACTGTTTTTT